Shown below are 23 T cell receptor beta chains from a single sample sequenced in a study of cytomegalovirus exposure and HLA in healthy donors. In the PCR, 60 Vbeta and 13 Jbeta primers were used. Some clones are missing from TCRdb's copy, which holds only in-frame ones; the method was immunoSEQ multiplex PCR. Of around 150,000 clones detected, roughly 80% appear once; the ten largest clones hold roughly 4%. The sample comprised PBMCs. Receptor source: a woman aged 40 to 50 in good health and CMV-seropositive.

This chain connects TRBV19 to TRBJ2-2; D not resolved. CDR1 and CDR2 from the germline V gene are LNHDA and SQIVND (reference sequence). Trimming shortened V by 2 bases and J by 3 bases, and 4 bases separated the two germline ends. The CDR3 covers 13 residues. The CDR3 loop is CASSIRDTGELFF. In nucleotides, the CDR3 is TGTGCCAGTAGTATACGGGACACCGGGGAGCTGTTTTTT.

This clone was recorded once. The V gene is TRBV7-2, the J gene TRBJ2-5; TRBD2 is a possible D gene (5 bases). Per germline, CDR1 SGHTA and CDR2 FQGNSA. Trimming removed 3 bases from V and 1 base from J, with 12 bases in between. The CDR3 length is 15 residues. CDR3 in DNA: TGTGCCAGCAGCTTCCGGGCGGGTGCCCAAGAGACCCAGTACTTC. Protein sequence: CASSFRAGAQETQYF.

The CDR3 DNA reads TGTGCCAGTAGTATAAGACTACAGAGCTCCTACAATGAGCAGTTCTTC. It encodes CASSIRLQSSYNEQFF. The V call is TRBV19, the J call TRBJ2-1; perhaps TRBD2 as D (5 bases). Trimming removed 2 bases from V and 0 bases from J, with 11 bases in between. In germline, CDR1 is LNHDA, CDR2 SQIVND (reference sequence). This CDR3 is built from 16 residues.

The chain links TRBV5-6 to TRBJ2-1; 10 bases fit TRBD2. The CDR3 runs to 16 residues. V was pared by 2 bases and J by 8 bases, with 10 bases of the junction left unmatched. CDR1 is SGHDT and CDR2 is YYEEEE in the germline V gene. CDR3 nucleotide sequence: TGTGCCAGCAGCTTAGTCCGAGCGGGGGGGTTCTATGAGCAGTTCTTC. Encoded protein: CASSLVRAGGFYEQFF.

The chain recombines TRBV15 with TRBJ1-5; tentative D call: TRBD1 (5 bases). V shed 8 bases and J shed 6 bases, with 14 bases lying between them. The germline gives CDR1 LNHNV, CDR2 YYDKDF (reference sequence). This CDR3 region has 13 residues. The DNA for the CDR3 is TGTGCCACCGATGGAGGGGTCGGTCAGCCCCAGCATTTT. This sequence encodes CATDGGVGQPQHF.

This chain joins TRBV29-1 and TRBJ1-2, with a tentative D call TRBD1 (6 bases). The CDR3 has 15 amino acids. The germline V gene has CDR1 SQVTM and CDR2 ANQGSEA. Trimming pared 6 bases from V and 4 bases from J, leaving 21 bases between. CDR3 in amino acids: CSVGASRASGYGYTF. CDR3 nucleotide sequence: TGCAGCGTGGGGGCCTCCAGGGCATCCGGCTATGGCTACACCTTC. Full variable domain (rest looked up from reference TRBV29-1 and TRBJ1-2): SAVISQKPSRDICQRGTSLTIQCQVDSQVTMMFWYRQQPGQSLTLIATANQGSEATYESGFVIDKFPISRPNLTFSTLTVSNMSPEDSSIYLCSVGASRASGYGYTFGSGTRLTVV.

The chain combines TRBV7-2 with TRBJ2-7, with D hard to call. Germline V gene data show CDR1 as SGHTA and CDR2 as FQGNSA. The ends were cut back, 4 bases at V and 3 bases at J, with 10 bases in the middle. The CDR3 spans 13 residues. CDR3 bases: TGTGCCAGCAGCTCATCTACAGTCTACGAGCAGTACTTC. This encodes CASSSSTVYEQYF.

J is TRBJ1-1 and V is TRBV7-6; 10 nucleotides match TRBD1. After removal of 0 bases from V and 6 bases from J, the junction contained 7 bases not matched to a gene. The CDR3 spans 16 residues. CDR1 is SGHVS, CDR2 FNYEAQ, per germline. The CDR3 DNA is TGTGCCAGCAGCTTAGCGGCGGGACAGGGGTTACCTGAAGCTTTCTTT. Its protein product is CASSLAAGQGLPEAFF. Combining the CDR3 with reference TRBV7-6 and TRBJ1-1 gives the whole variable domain GAGVSQSPRYKVTKRGQDVALRCDPISGHVSLYWYRQALGQGPEFLTYFNYEAQQDKSGLPNDRFSAERPEGSISTLTIQRTEQRDSAMYRCASSLAAGQGLPEAFFGQGTRLTVV.

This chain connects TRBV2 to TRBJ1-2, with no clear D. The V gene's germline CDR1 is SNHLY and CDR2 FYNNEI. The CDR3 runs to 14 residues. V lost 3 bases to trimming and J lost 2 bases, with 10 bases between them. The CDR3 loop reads CASSEEGVNYGYTF. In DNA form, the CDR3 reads TGTGCCAGCAGTGAGGAGGGAGTCAACTATGGCTACACCTTC.

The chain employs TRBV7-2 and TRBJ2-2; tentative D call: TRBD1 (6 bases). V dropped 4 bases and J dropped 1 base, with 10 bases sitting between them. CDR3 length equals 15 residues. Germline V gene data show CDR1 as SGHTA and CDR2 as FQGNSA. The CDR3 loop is CASSSGTLNTGELFF. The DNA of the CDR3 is TGTGCCAGCAGCTCTGGGACATTGAACACCGGGGAGCTGTTTTTT.

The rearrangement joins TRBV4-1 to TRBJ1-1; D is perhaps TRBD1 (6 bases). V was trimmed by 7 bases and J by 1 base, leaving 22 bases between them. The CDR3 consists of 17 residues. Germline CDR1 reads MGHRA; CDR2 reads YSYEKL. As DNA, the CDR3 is TGCGCCAGCAACCTAGCTTGGCAGGGGCACAAGAACACTGAAGCTTTCTTT. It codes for CASNLAWQGHKNTEAFF.

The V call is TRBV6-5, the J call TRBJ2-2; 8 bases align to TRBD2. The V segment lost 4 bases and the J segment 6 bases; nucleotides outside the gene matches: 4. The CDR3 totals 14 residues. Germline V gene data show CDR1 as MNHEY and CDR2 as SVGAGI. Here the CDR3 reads CASSFPGGAGELFF. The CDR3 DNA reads TGTGCCAGCAGTTTCCCGGGGGGGGCCGGGGAGCTGTTTTTT.

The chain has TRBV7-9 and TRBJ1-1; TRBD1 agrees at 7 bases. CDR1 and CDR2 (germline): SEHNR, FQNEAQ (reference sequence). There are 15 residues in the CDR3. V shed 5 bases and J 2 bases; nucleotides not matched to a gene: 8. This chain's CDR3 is CASSIHGTANTEAFF. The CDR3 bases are TGTGCCAGCAGCATCCACGGGACAGCTAACACTGAAGCTTTCTTT.

The CDR3 region is CASSLSPGQGKNIQYF. Here the CDR3 DNA reads TGTGCCAGTAGTCTTTCACCGGGACAGGGGAAAAACATTCAGTACTTC. The chain carries TRBV19 and TRBJ2-4; 10 bases agree with TRBD1. Trimming took 5 bases from V and 4 from J; bases not matched to a gene: 8. Germline values: CDR1 LNHDA, CDR2 SQIVND (reference sequence). This CDR3 region has 16 residues.

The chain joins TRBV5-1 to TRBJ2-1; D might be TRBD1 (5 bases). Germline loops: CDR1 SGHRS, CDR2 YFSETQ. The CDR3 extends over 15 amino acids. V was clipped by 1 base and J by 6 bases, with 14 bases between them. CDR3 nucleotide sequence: TGCGCCAGCAGCTTGATTTTTGGACACCTCAATGAGCAGTTCTTC. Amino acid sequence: CASSLIFGHLNEQFF.

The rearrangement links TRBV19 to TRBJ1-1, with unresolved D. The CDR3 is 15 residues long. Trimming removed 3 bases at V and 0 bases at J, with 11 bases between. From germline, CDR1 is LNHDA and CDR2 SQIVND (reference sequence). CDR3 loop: CASSMIHKMNTEAFF. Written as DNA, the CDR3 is TGTGCCAGTAGTATGATACATAAGATGAACACTGAAGCTTTCTTT. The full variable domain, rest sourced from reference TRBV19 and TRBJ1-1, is DGGITQSPKYLFRKEGQNVTLSCEQNLNHDAMYWYRQDPGQGLRLIYYSQIVNDFQKGDIAEGYSVSREKKESFPLTVTSAQKNPTAFYLCASSMIHKMNTEAFFGQGTRLTVV.

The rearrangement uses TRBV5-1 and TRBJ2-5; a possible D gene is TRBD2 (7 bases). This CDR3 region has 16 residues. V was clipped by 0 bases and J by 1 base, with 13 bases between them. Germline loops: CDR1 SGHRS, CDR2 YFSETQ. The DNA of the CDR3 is TGCGCCAGCAGCTTGGCCGCGGGGGCGGGCCAAGAGACCCAGTACTTC. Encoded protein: CASSLAAGAGQETQYF.

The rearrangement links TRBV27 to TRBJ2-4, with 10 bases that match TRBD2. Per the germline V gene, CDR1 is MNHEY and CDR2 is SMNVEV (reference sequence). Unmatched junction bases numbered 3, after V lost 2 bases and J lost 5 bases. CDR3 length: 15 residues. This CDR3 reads CASSLEAGGQNIQYF. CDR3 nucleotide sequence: TGTGCCAGCAGTTTAGAAGCGGGAGGGCAAAACATTCAGTACTTC.

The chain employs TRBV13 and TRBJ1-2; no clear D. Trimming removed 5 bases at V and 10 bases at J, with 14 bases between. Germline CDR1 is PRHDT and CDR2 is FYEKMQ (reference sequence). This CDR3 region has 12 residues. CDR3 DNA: TGTGCCAGCAGCATTAGCGGACGGGACTACACCTTC. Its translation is CASSISGRDYTF.

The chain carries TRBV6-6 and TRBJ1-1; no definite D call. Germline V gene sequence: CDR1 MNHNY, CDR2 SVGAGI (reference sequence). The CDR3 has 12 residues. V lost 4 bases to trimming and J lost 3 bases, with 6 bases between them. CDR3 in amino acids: CASSSPDTEAFF. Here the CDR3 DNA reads TGTGCCAGCAGTTCTCCGGACACTGAAGCTTTCTTT.

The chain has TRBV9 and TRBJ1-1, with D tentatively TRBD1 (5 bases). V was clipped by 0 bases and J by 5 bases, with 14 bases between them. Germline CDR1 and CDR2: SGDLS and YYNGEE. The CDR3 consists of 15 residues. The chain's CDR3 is CASSVAGGGSTEAFF. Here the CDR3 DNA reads TGTGCCAGCAGCGTAGCTGGGGGGGGAAGTACTGAAGCTTTCTTT.

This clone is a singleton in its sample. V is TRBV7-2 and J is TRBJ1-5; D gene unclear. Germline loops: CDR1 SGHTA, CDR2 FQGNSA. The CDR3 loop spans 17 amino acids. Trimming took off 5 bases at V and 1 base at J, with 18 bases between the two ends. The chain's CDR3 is CASSEGLTPGSNQPQHF. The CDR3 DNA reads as TGTGCCAGCAGCGAAGGTTTGACCCCGGGGAGCAATCAGCCCCAGCATTTT.

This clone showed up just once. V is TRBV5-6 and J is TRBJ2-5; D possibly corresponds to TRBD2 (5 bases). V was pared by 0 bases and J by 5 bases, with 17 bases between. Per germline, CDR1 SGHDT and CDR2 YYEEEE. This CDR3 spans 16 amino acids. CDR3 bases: TGTGCCAGCAGCTTGGCCAAGGGCTGGCGGGCGGAGACCCAGTACTTC. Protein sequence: CASSLAKGWRAETQYF.